This passage covers 18 T cell receptor beta chains from one sample sequenced in a study of T cells in Graves' hyperthyroidism and ophthalmopathy. Regions amplified from RNA transcripts were the TCR beta CDR3 regions. The TCR CDR3 first-round RT-PCR relied on the HTBI primer set. TCRdb independently ran MiXCR on the multiplex PCR reads; one entry per CDR3 protein. The data show 530,000 or so distinct CDR3 sequences, approximately 17% seen once. The sample taken for sequencing was blood. The receptors derive from a woman between 18 and 30 years old with Graves' ophthalmopathy.

The gene calls are TRBV6-2 or TRBV6-3 and TRBJ2-6; perhaps TRBD1 as D (5 bases). The CDR3 length is 15 residues. V lost 6 bases and J 2 bases, leaving 11 bases between the germline ends. CDR1 is MNHEY and CDR2 is SVGEGT in the germline V gene. The CDR3 here is CASRQTGTGANVLTF. The CDR3 DNA reads TGTGCCAGCAGGCAAACAGGAACTGGGGCCAACGTCCTGACTTTC.

The V call is TRBV6-1, the J call TRBJ2-7; TRBD1 matches at 8 bases. Losses at the gene ends were 5 bases for V and 1 base for J; bases not matched to a gene: 7. The CDR3 is 15 amino acids. Germline CDR1 reads MNHNS; CDR2 reads SASEGT. CDR3 in amino acids: CASSLKWDRSYEQYF. DNA for the CDR3: TGTGCCAGCAGTCTAAAGTGGGACAGGTCCTACGAGCAGTACTTC.

There are many counts of this clonotype. V gene TRBV20-1 combines with J gene TRBJ1-1, with 8 positions matching TRBD1. The germline V gene has CDR1 DFQATT and CDR2 SNEGSKA (reference sequence). V shed 5 bases, J shed 5 bases, and the junction held 1 base outside the gene matches. The length of the CDR3 is 11 residues. The CDR3 nucleotides read TGCAGTGCTCGGACAGGGACTGAAGCTTTCTTT. Translating it yields CSARTGTEAFF.

The CDR3 sequence is CASSRTSGGSGEQYF. In DNA, the CDR3 is TGTGCCAGCAGCCGGACTAGTGGCGGGAGCGGCGAGCAGTACTTC. J is TRBJ2-7 and V is TRBV7-9; 7 positions match TRBD2. Germline V gene lookup returns CDR1 SEHNR and CDR2 FQNEAQ (reference sequence). The J segment lost 6 bases and the V segment lost 5 bases, leaving 13 bases of the junction unmatched. CDR3 length equals 15 residues.

As regards this clonotype: This could be a read error, since a much larger clone is one nucleotide away. The chain is built from TRBV29-1 and TRBJ2-1; tentative D call: TRBD1 (6 bases). The CDR3 has 13 residues. Germline V gene lookup returns CDR1 SQVTM and CDR2 ANQGSEA. Here the CDR3 reads CSVANGQYNEQLF. CDR3 in DNA: TGCAGCGTTGCCAACGGACAGTACAATGAGCAGCTCTTC.

There are many counts of this clonotype. The chain employs TRBV3-1 and TRBJ2-7, with D uncertain. Per germline, CDR1 LGHDT and CDR2 YNNKEL (reference sequence). V lost 3 bases and J 5 bases, leaving 11 bases between the germline ends. The CDR3 contains 13 residues. The CDR3, as DNA: TGTGCCAGCAGCCACCGCCCACCGGACGAGCAGTACTTC. Its translation: CASSHRPPDEQYF.

This clonotype was seen a few times. V usage is TRBV19 and J usage is TRBJ1-6, with D unclear. With 3 bases removed from V and 7 bases from J, the gap between germline ends came to 7 bases. CDR3 length: 13 amino acids. CDR1 LNHDA and CDR2 SQIVND come from the germline V gene (reference sequence). The CDR3 bases are TGTGCCAGTAGTATTGGGATCAATTCACCCCTCCACTTT. This sequence encodes CASSIGINSPLHF.

The table lists this clonotype with many counts. The V gene is TRBV2, the J gene TRBJ2-7; D gene ambiguous. Germline assignment: CDR1 SNHLY and CDR2 FYNNEI. This CDR3 spans 14 amino acids. V gave up 7 bases and J gave up 7 bases, with 20 bases separating them. The CDR3 coding sequence is TGTGCCAGCATATCGAGCAGCGCCACTACTGAGCAGTACTTC. It codes for CASISSSATTEQYF.

This chain uses TRBV7-9 with TRBJ2-7, with 9 bases matching TRBD2. J was trimmed by 4 bases and V by 10 bases; bases with no gene match: 20. Germline CDR1 and CDR2: SEHNR and FQNEAQ (reference sequence). This CDR3 spans 17 amino acids. CDR3 amino acids: CATSPPAASGVLYEQYF. Here the CDR3 DNA reads TGTGCCACCTCACCGCCCGCGGCTAGCGGGGTTCTATACGAGCAGTACTTC.

Details on this clonotype: A much larger clone differs by one base, so this may be a read error. The chain uses TRBV7-9 and TRBJ1-3, with a possible D match to TRBD1 (6 bases). Germline CDR1 reads SEHNR; CDR2 reads FQNEAQ (reference sequence). The length of the CDR3 is 15 residues. In nucleotides, the CDR3 is TGTGCCAGCAGCTTAGACAGGGCCTCTGGAAACGCCATATATTTT. As protein: CASSLDRASGNAIYF.

V usage is TRBV14 and J usage is TRBJ2-7; D tentatively reads TRBD1 or TRBD2 (6 bases each). This CDR3 region has 15 residues. V lost 5 bases, J lost 5 bases, and 19 bases lay in between. Germline CDR1 and CDR2: SGHDN and FVKESK. CDR3 DNA: TGTGCCAGCAGCACCCTCGACGGGGGCTGGGACGAGCAGTACTTC. Translation: CASSTLDGGWDEQYF.

The V gene is TRBV20-1, the J gene TRBJ2-4, with 7 bases lining up with TRBD2. The CDR3 sequence is 18 residues long. Germline lookup yields CDR1 DFQATT and CDR2 SNEGSKA (reference sequence). V lost 1 base and J lost 0; bases outside the gene matches: 12. For the CDR3, the DNA is TGCAGTGCTAGAGTTGGTCTAGCGGAGGGGTTAGCCAAAAACATTCAGTACTTC. Translating gives CSARVGLAEGLAKNIQYF.

This clonotype was found many times. The chain combines TRBV5-5 with TRBJ2-1, with 9 bases that match TRBD2. With V trimmed by 9 bases and J by 10 bases, 17 bases remained unmatched. The CDR3 totals 15 residues. From germline, CDR1 is SGHKS and CDR2 YYEKEE (reference sequence). The CDR3 DNA sequence: TGTGCCACCTCGGAGGGGCTAGCGGGAAGTGGGGAGCAGTTCTTC. It codes for CATSEGLAGSGEQFF. The entire variable domain, with the rest obtained from reference TRBV5-5 and TRBJ2-1, is as follows: DAGVTQSPTHLIKTRGQQVTLRCSPISGHKSVSWYQQVLGQGPQFIFQYYEKEERGRGNFPDRFSARQFPNYSSELNVNALLLGDSALYLCATSEGLAGSGEQFFGPGTRLTVL.

This clonotype occurred many times. The chain is built from TRBV11-2 and TRBJ2-7; D is unresolved. The CDR3 spans 15 residues. V shed 0 bases and J shed 5 bases, with 14 bases lying between them. From germline, CDR1 is SGHAT and CDR2 FQNNGV. As DNA, the CDR3 is TGTGCCAGCAGCTTAGAATGGCGGACGGACCACGAGCAGTACTTC. It is translated as CASSLEWRTDHEQYF.

The table lists this clonotype with a few counts. The chain uses TRBV5-6 and TRBJ1-6; tentative D call: TRBD1 (5 bases). CDR1 SGHDT and CDR2 YYEEEE come from the germline V gene. This CDR3 has 16 amino acids. V was clipped by 0 bases and J by 2 bases, with 9 bases between them. The CDR3 DNA reads as TGTGCCAGCAGCTTGGAGGGGCTTACCTATAATTCACCCCTCCACTTT. Translated, it gives CASSLEGLTYNSPLHF.

The sample holds many counts of this clonotype. This chain links TRBV7-3 with TRBJ2-7, with 7 bases aligning to TRBD2. Germline CDR1 is SGHTA and CDR2 is FQGTGA. J lost 0 bases, V lost 3 bases, and 5 bases had no gene match. CDR3 length: 15 amino acids. The CDR3 bases are TGTGCCAGCAGCTTGGGGAGGGCGCTCTCCTACGAGCAGTACTTC. Encoded protein: CASSLGRALSYEQYF. Full variable domain (remainder filled in from reference TRBV7-3 and TRBJ2-7): GAGVSQTPSNKVTEKGKYVELRCDPISGHTALYWYRQSLGQGPEFLIYFQGTGAADDSGLPNDRFFAVRPEGSVSTLKIQRTERGDSAVYLCASSLGRALSYEQYFGPGTRLTVT.

V is TRBV28 and J is TRBJ1-1; TRBD1 matches 12 bases. In germline, CDR1 is MDHEN, CDR2 SYDVKM. The J segment lost 4 bases and the V segment lost 3 bases, leaving 15 bases of the junction unmatched. The CDR3 spans 19 residues. CDR3 region: CASSFSTRDRGLVSTEAFF. The CDR3, as DNA: TGTGCCAGCAGTTTTTCAACGCGGGACAGGGGGCTTGTTAGCACTGAAGCTTTCTTT.

This clonotype was seen a single time. The rearrangement links TRBV5-1 to TRBJ2-2, with 8 bases identical to TRBD1. After removal of 0 bases from V and 5 bases from J, the junction contained 3 bases not matched to a gene. Germline CDR1 SGHRS, CDR2 YFSETQ. The CDR3 runs 15 residues. For the CDR3, the DNA is TGCGCCAGCAGCTTGGGACAGGGGTGGACCGGGGAGCTGTTTTTT. Translating gives CASSLGQGWTGELFF.